Below, one TCR beta chain is given with its context. Germline V gene sequence: CDR1 LNHDA, CDR2 SQIVND (reference sequence). Trimming pared 4 bases from V and 4 bases from J, leaving 13 bases between. The CDR3 loop spans 14 amino acids. This table comes from immunoSEQ multiplex PCR, and its TCRdb copy is limited to in-frame clones, with some not included. The repertoire has approximately 76,000 clones, 97% of them found once; the top ten carry over 0.15%. The data were obtained in a study of technical replicates of blood from several donors. The V gene is TRBV19, the J gene TRBJ2-5; D is undetermined. The sequence was obtained from a human donor in good health. Sequences were obtained from T cells isolated from PBMCs. The CDR3 DNA follows: TGTGCCAGTAGTAGTGACTCGTTAGGAGAGACCCAGTACTTC. It codes for CASSSDSLGETQYF.